This T cell receptor (beta chain) originates from a study of CD8+CD57+ T cells in acquired aplastic anemia. Patients chosen for sequencing had CD8+CD57+ cells that had expanded, as shown by flow cytometry. Germline CDR1 reads SQVTM; CDR2 reads ANQGSEA. The V end lost 6 bases, the J end lost 0 bases, and 13 bases lay between the germline ends. CDR3 length: 14 amino acids. CDR3 and TCR beta VDJ profiling relied on genomic DNA as the template. Each CDR3 protein is one row after TCRdb ran MiXCR on the reads. Of some 92,000 distinct CDR3 sequences listed, 65% to 70% are singletons. This clonotype has only a few counts.

The V and J genes are TRBV29-1 and TRBJ2-3; maybe TRBD2 (7 bases). The receptor was derived from a human donor with aplastic anemia. Material for sequencing was sorted CD4+, CD8+, or CD8+CD57+ T cells (not recorded which) from PBMCs. CDR3 coding DNA: TGCAGCGTAGAGGGGGGGACTAGCACAGATACGCAGTATTTT. Translated: CSVEGGTSTDTQYF.